One sample yielded the 30 T cell receptor beta chains listed below, sequenced in a study of PD-L1 blockade in urothelial cancer (dated by TCRdb to about 2017). The sample's time point label, in plain terms: pretreatment peripheral blood. The library was obtained by the immunoSEQ multiplex PCR assay. Sourced from immuneACCESS, this table was stored by TCRdb with only in-frame sequences that have V and J called. A share of the clones is absent; for the studies checked, an unresolved V gene accounts for under half, and the remainder has no known explanation. The sample table lists approximately 45,000 clones, 82% of them with a count of one. The top ten clonotypes cover around 1.5% of the sample. This specimen consisted of PBMCs, obtained around atezolizumab (anti-PD-L1) treatment. The receptor set was obtained from a man aged 50 to 59 with urothelial cancer.

The gene calls are TRBV28 and TRBJ1-4, with TRBD1 as a possible D gene (5 bases). This CDR3 comprises 15 residues. Germline CDR1 MDHEN, CDR2 SYDVKM. The V gene lost 6 bases and the J gene lost 9 bases, with 20 bases spanning the gap. CDR3 coding DNA: TGTGCCAGCAGGACACCGGCCGGGGGAGAGAAAAAACTGTTTTTT. This codes for CASRTPAGGEKKLFF.

The chain couples TRBV5-1 to TRBJ2-1; D may be TRBD2 (5 bases). The V gene's germline CDR1 is SGHRS and CDR2 YFSETQ. The CDR3 is made up of 17 amino acids. The V end was cut by 0 bases, the J end by 0 bases, with 13 bases between. The CDR3 DNA follows: TGCGCCAGCAGCTTGGATGGTCGAACTAGCTCCTACAATGAGCAGTTCTTC. This translates into CASSLDGRTSSYNEQFF.

V gene TRBV5-4 combines with J gene TRBJ1-2; 8 bases match TRBD1. The ends lost 1 base at V and 7 bases at J; junction bases unmatched: 3. The length of the CDR3 is 13 residues. CDR1 is SGHNT, CDR2 YYREEE, per germline (reference sequence). The CDR3 nucleotides are TGTGCCAGCAGCTTGACAGGGGGGGGTGGCTACACCTTC. Amino acids: CASSLTGGGGYTF.

This CDR3 reads CASSFNRGTGELFF. CDR3 sequence (DNA): TGTGCCAGCAGCTTTAACAGGGGCACCGGGGAGCTGTTTTTT. The chain joins TRBV7-2 to TRBJ2-2; 7 nucleotides agree with TRBD1. The CDR3 sequence is 14 residues long. The V gene's germline CDR1 is SGHTA and CDR2 FQGNSA. With V trimmed by 3 bases and J by 4 bases, 2 bases remained unmatched.

V gene TRBV6-4 combines with J gene TRBJ2-2; 14 positions agree with TRBD2. V lost 5 bases and J lost 7; bases outside the gene matches: 6. The CDR3 covers 16 residues. In germline, CDR1 is MRHNA, CDR2 SNTAGT. CDR3 sequence reads: CASSPGLAGVGGELFF. CDR3 nucleotide sequence: TGTGCCAGCAGTCCGGGACTAGCGGGAGTCGGCGGGGAGCTGTTTTTT.

The V gene is TRBV27, the J gene TRBJ1-4; 9 bases match TRBD1. The CDR3 loop spans 16 amino acids. V was clipped by 6 bases and J by 7 bases; unmatched bases: 12. Germline-derived CDR1 and CDR2 are MNHEY and SMNVEV (reference sequence). The CDR3 here is CASSRNPGTGFEKLFF. Here the CDR3 DNA reads TGTGCCAGCAGCCGAAACCCCGGGACAGGGTTTGAAAAACTGTTTTTT.

This clone was detected only a few times. The chain has TRBV19 and TRBJ1-1, with D unclear. V was trimmed by 4 bases and J by 0 bases, leaving 6 bases between them. CDR1 and CDR2 (germline): LNHDA, SQIVND (reference sequence). This CDR3 comprises 13 residues. CDR3 sequence reads: CASSKQMNTEAFF. The CDR3 DNA reads as TGTGCCAGTAGTAAACAGATGAACACTGAAGCTTTCTTT.

This chain joins TRBV4-1 and TRBJ2-1; tentatively, D is TRBD2 (6 bases). CDR3 length: 16 amino acids. Germline CDR1 MGHRA, CDR2 YSYEKL. V was trimmed by 1 base and J by 8 bases, leaving 18 bases between them. The CDR3 nucleotides read TGCGCCAGCAGCCAAGGATGGAGGGATCCCCGGGATGAGCAGTTCTTC. Encoded protein: CASSQGWRDPRDEQFF.

V is TRBV10-3 and J is TRBJ2-5; 8 positions agree with TRBD2. Germline V CDR1 and CDR2: ENHRY, SYGVKD. With V trimmed by 2 bases and J by 4 bases, 6 bases remained unmatched. This CDR3 is built from 15 residues. CDR3 region: CAISEVGGEAETQYF. CDR3 DNA sequence: TGTGCCATCAGTGAGGTCGGGGGGGAGGCAGAGACCCAGTACTTC.

The chain carries TRBV6-1 and TRBJ2-7; TRBD1 matches at 10 bases. Germline trimming cut 4 bases from V and 7 bases from J; bases unmatched to any gene: 7. Germline CDR1 and CDR2: MNHNS and SASEGT. The CDR3 extends over 14 amino acids. The CDR3 coding sequence is TGTGCCAGCAGTGTGGACAGGGGGGCGAGTGAGCAGTACTTC. Translation gives CASSVDRGASEQYF.

The rearrangement uses TRBV25-1 and TRBJ1-6; no firm D call. Germline assignment: CDR1 MGHDK and CDR2 SYGVNS. The germline V and J ends were trimmed by 3 bases and 0 bases, with 3 bases remaining between them. The CDR3 is 14 residues long. Written as DNA, the CDR3 is TGTGCCAGCAGTGACAGCTCCTATAATTCACCCCTCCACTTT. Amino acid sequence: CASSDSSYNSPLHF.

This clone was counted once. A read error may account for a junction end that differs from germline. This chain connects TRBV7-9 to TRBJ1-2; no clear D. CDR1 SEHNR and CDR2 FQNEAQ come from the germline V gene (reference sequence). CDR3 length equals 11 residues. CDR3 DNA sequence: TGTGCCAGCAATTTTGGGGAGACGGATTCCTTC. Protein product: CASNFGETDSF.

The chain combines TRBV29-1 with TRBJ2-7; the D gene is possibly TRBD2 (5 bases). The CDR3 has 13 residues. V lost 2 bases, J lost 0 bases, and 8 bases lay in between. Germline lookup yields CDR1 SQVTM and CDR2 ANQGSEA. CDR3 DNA: TGCAGCGTTGAATCCGGGGTCTCCTACGAGCAGTACTTC. Amino acid sequence: CSVESGVSYEQYF.

The chain joins TRBV18 to TRBJ1-3; D is unresolved. CDR1 is KGHSH, CDR2 LQKENI, per germline. The CDR3 length is 17 residues. V lost 3 bases to trimming and J lost 0 bases, with 15 bases between them. The CDR3 region is CASSPLPSGSSGNTIYF. In DNA, the CDR3 is TGTGCCAGCTCACCCCTGCCATCGGGGAGCTCTGGAAACACCATATATTTT. Full variable domain (outside the CDR3, taken from reference TRBV18 and TRBJ1-3): NAGVMQNPRHLVRRRGQEARLRCSPMKGHSHVYWYRQLPEEGLKFMVYLQKENIIDESGMPKERFSAEFPKEGPSILRIQQVVRGDSAAYFCASSPLPSGSSGNTIYFGEGSWLTVV.

The CDR3 nucleotides are TGTGCCAGCACCCCGGGACAGCTTGGGGTCTATGGCTACACCTTC. It encodes CASTPGQLGVYGYTF. The J gene is TRBJ1-2, the V gene TRBV27, with 7 positions matching TRBD1. CDR1 is MNHEY and CDR2 is SMNVEV in the germline V gene (reference sequence). Losses at the gene ends were 7 bases for V and 4 bases for J; bases not matched to a gene: 12. The CDR3 consists of 15 residues.

As DNA, the CDR3 is TGTGCCAGTAGTCCCGACTCCGCACGGTGGGCTAACTATGGCTACACCTTC. Residues: CASSPDSARWANYGYTF. The rearrangement uses TRBV19 and TRBJ1-2, with D unresolved. This CDR3 spans 17 amino acids. Per germline, CDR1 LNHDA and CDR2 SQIVND (reference sequence). Trimming pared 5 bases from V and 0 bases from J, leaving 19 bases between.

CDR3 in amino acids: CASSLASGGISYNEQFF. The CDR3 DNA sequence: TGTGCCAGCAGCTTGGCCTCTGGCGGGATCTCCTACAATGAGCAGTTCTTC. The chain uses TRBV5-6 and TRBJ2-1; D possibly corresponds to TRBD2 (6 bases). This CDR3 has 17 residues. Germline V gene lookup returns CDR1 SGHDT and CDR2 YYEEEE. Trimming left V 0 bases short and J 0 bases short, with 13 bases between.

The chain has TRBV7-2 and TRBJ2-3, with 7 bases lining up with TRBD2. Trimming removed 0 bases from V and 5 bases from J; junction bases left unmatched: 5. The germline V gene encodes CDR1 SGHTA and CDR2 FQGNSA. The CDR3 is 15 residues long. CDR3 in DNA: TGTGCCAGCAGCTTAGCGGGAGGGACGAGAGATACGCAGTATTTT. It translates to CASSLAGGTRDTQYF.

This chain joins TRBV18 and TRBJ1-4; 7 bases line up with TRBD1. After removal of 1 base from V and 8 bases from J, the junction contained 1 base not matched to a gene. This CDR3 contains 13 residues. Germline loops: CDR1 KGHSH, CDR2 LQKENI. The chain's CDR3 is CASSPRRGEKLFF. The CDR3 nucleotides are TGTGCCAGCTCACCACGCAGGGGGGAAAAACTGTTTTTT. Complete variable domain (other parts from reference TRBV18 and TRBJ1-4): NAGVMQNPRHLVRRRGQEARLRCSPMKGHSHVYWYRQLPEEGLKFMVYLQKENIIDESGMPKERFSAEFPKEGPSILRIQQVVRGDSAAYFCASSPRRGEKLFFGSGTQLSVL.

This clone was counted between two and nine times. The V and J genes are TRBV29-1 and TRBJ2-1; 16 bases agree with TRBD2. Trimming removed 3 bases from V and 10 bases from J; junction bases left unmatched: 3. The germline CDR1 and CDR2 sequences are SQVTM and ANQGSEA. CDR3 length: 14 amino acids. As DNA, the CDR3 is TGCAGCGTTGAGGGACTAGCGGGAGGGCACGAGCAGTTCTTC. It translates to CSVEGLAGGHEQFF.

The chain has TRBV6-5 and TRBJ1-1, with D possibly TRBD1 on 6 matching bases. CDR3 length equals 14 residues. The V gene lost 2 bases and the J gene lost 6 bases, with 13 bases spanning the gap. The V gene's germline CDR1 is MNHEY and CDR2 SVGAGI. CDR3 sequence reads: CASSYLQGISEAFF. The DNA for the CDR3 is TGTGCCAGCAGTTACCTACAGGGAATATCTGAAGCTTTCTTT.

J is TRBJ1-2 and V is TRBV28, with D possibly being TRBD1 (6 bases). Trimming removed 4 bases from V and 4 bases from J, with 13 bases in between. CDR1 and CDR2 from the germline V gene are MDHEN and SYDVKM. The CDR3 has 14 residues. The CDR3: CASSSQGTLYGYTF. The CDR3 DNA reads as TGTGCCAGCAGTTCACAGGGCACCCTCTATGGCTACACCTTC.

The chain links TRBV14 to TRBJ2-3, with 7 bases fitting TRBD2. Trimming at V came to 3 bases and at J to 3 bases, leaving 3 bases not matched to a gene. The CDR3 totals 14 residues. In germline, CDR1 is SGHDN, CDR2 FVKESK. Written as DNA, the CDR3 is TGTGCCAGCAGCCAGGGACTACCAACAGATACGCAGTATTTT. It encodes CASSQGLPTDTQYF.

The CDR3: CASSFLDRGTGELFF. The CDR3 nucleotides read TGTGCCAGCAGCTTCCTAGACAGGGGGACCGGGGAGCTGTTTTTT. The chain couples TRBV6-5 to TRBJ2-2; 9 nucleotides line up with TRBD1. Trimming cost V 6 bases and J 5 bases; bases outside gene matches: 7. CDR1 MNHEY and CDR2 SVGAGI come from the germline V gene. This CDR3 has 15 amino acids.

The J gene is TRBJ2-1, the V gene TRBV5-1, with a possible D match to TRBD2 (6 bases). The germline CDR1 and CDR2 sequences are SGHRS and YFSETQ. The CDR3 totals 14 residues. Trimming took off 1 base at V and 5 bases at J, with 10 bases between the two ends. DNA of the CDR3: TGCGCCAGCAGCTTGCAGCGGGCTGACAATGAGCAGTTCTTC. It encodes CASSLQRADNEQFF.

This clone was counted between two and nine times. CDR3 amino acids: CASSFGTPSSPLHF. As DNA, the CDR3 is TGTGCCAGCAGTTTCGGGACTCCTTCCTCACCCCTCCACTTT. The chain carries TRBV27 and TRBJ1-6; D possibly corresponds to TRBD1 (5 bases). The CDR3 totals 14 residues. Germline V gene lookup returns CDR1 MNHEY and CDR2 SMNVEV (reference sequence). V was clipped by 3 bases and J by 10 bases, with 13 bases between them.

The chain joins TRBV29-1 to TRBJ2-7, with D maybe TRBD1 (6 bases). This CDR3 has 12 amino acids. Germline V lookup: CDR1 SQVTM, CDR2 ANQGSEA. V lost 1 base to trimming and J lost 2 bases, with 6 bases between them. The CDR3 DNA reads as TGCAGCGTTGAAGGACAGGCCTACGAGCAGTACTTC. This translates into CSVEGQAYEQYF.

CDR3 coding DNA: TGTGCCTGCCGGCTAGCGGGAGAGACCCAGTACTTC. It yields the protein CACRLAGETQYF. This sequence joins TRBV30 and TRBJ2-5; 8 bases fit TRBD2. Per germline, CDR1 GTSNPN and CDR2 SVGIG (reference sequence). Germline trimming cut 6 bases from V and 4 bases from J; bases unmatched to any gene: 4. The CDR3 consists of 12 residues.

The chain links TRBV28 to TRBJ1-2; D uncertain. In germline, CDR1 is MDHEN, CDR2 SYDVKM. The ends were cut back, 4 bases at V and 4 bases at J, with 4 bases in the middle. The CDR3 sequence is 11 residues long. The chain's CDR3 is CASSSSYGYTF. The DNA of the CDR3 is TGTGCCAGCAGTTCGAGCTATGGCTACACCTTC.

The chain combines TRBV18 with TRBJ2-2, with D possibly TRBD1 on 6 matching bases. This CDR3 is 15 amino acids long. V lost 3 bases and J 11 bases, leaving 19 bases between the germline ends. The germline CDR1 and CDR2 sequences are KGHSH and LQKENI. The CDR3 coding sequence is TGTGCCAGCTCACCCTGGGGGCTCCTCGTAGACGAGCTGTTTTTT. Translated: CASSPWGLLVDELFF.